Presented here are 31 T cell receptor beta chains from one specimen sequenced in a study of blood T cell repertoires in COVID-19 (dated by TCRdb to 2020 to 2021). The library was prepared using the immunoSEQ multiplex PCR assay. TCRdb carries this immuneACCESS record with in-frame sequences only. Its versions omit some clonotypes, under half of them owing to an unresolved V gene in the studies checked, with the rest unexplained. The sample includes about 200,000 clones, with about 87% observed a single time. The ten largest account for 6.2% of the sample. Sequencing was carried out using peripheral blood. These receptors originate from a man aged 55 to 70 who had recovered from COVID-19.

The rearrangement joins TRBV7-9 to TRBJ2-7, with 8 positions matching TRBD2. Germline CDR1 is SEHNR and CDR2 is FQNEAQ (reference sequence). Unmatched junction bases numbered 9, after V lost 5 bases and J lost 0 bases. The CDR3 consists of 16 residues. This chain's CDR3 is CASSLASGLSSYEQYF. The CDR3 DNA sequence: TGTGCCAGCAGCCTCGCTAGCGGGCTAAGCTCCTACGAGCAGTACTTC.

The J gene is TRBJ2-3, the V gene TRBV11-2, with a possible D match to TRBD2 (5 bases). V lost 2 bases and J 0 bases, leaving 12 bases between the germline ends. Per the germline V gene, CDR1 is SGHAT and CDR2 is FQNNGV. This CDR3 is built from 16 residues. In DNA, the CDR3 is TGTGCCAGCAGCTTACGAAGCGGAACTAGCACAGATACGCAGTATTTT. This encodes CASSLRSGTSTDTQYF. Supplemented by reference TRBV11-2 and TRBJ2-3, the full variable domain reads EAGVAQSPRYKIIEKRQSVAFWCNPISGHATLYWYQQILGQGPKLLIQFQNNGVVDDSQLPKDRFSAERLKGVDSTLKIQPAKLEDSAVYLCASSLRSGTSTDTQYFGPGTRLTVL.

The gene calls are TRBV7-2 and TRBJ2-7; D perhaps matches TRBD1 (5 bases). V lost 0 bases to trimming and J lost 3 bases, with 9 bases between them. Germline values: CDR1 SGHTA, CDR2 FQGNSA. This CDR3 region has 14 residues. The DNA of the CDR3 is TGTGCCAGCAGCTTAGCCCAGGGAATCTACGAGCAGTACTTC. It translates to CASSLAQGIYEQYF. The full variable domain, rest sourced from reference TRBV7-2 and TRBJ2-7, is GAGVSQSPSNKVTEKGKDVELRCDPISGHTALYWYRQSLGQGLEFLIYFQGNSAPDKSGLPSDRFSAERTGGSVSTLTIQRTQQEDSAVYLCASSLAQGIYEQYFGPGTRLTVT.

V and J are TRBV27 and TRBJ2-1; D may be TRBD1 (5 bases). Trimming pared 4 bases from V and 6 bases from J, leaving 13 bases between. CDR1 is MNHEY and CDR2 is SMNVEV in the germline V gene (reference sequence). The CDR3 contains 14 residues. DNA for the CDR3: TGTGCCAGCAGTTCCAGGGTGTCTCTCAATGAGCAGTTCTTC. Protein: CASSSRVSLNEQFF.

The chain is built from TRBV28 and TRBJ2-7; perhaps TRBD2 as D (5 bases). This CDR3 is 16 amino acids long. Germline V lookup: CDR1 MDHEN, CDR2 SYDVKM. With 6 bases removed from V and 0 bases from J, the gap between germline ends came to 18 bases. CDR3 protein: CASRAPPTAVSYEQYF. The CDR3 DNA reads TGTGCCAGCAGAGCCCCCCCTACAGCGGTCTCCTACGAGCAGTACTTC.

The rearrangement uses TRBV9 and TRBJ2-5, with 9 bases identical to TRBD1. J was trimmed by 2 bases and V by 0 bases; bases with no gene match: 17. The CDR3 sequence is 20 residues long. Per the germline V gene, CDR1 is SGDLS and CDR2 is YYNGEE. The CDR3 here is CASSVGFGDRAPSQQETQYF. DNA of the CDR3: TGTGCCAGCAGCGTAGGGTTTGGGGACAGGGCACCATCACAACAAGAGACCCAGTACTTC.

The gene calls are TRBV21-1 and TRBJ2-5; the D call TRBD2 from the table was never checked on the DNA. TRBV21-1 corresponds to a pseudogene. This CDR3 region has 15 residues. The CDR3 nucleotides are TGTGCCAGCAGCGCCCGGACTAGCGGCCAAGAGACCCAGTACTTC. Its protein product is CASSARTSGQETQYF.

The rearrangement links TRBV28 to TRBJ1-4; maybe TRBD1 (5 bases). The CDR3 sequence is 15 residues long. Germline V gene lookup returns CDR1 MDHEN and CDR2 SYDVKM. V lost 2 bases and J lost 1, with 8 bases in between. CDR3 sequence: CASSLQGITNEKLFF. The CDR3 DNA follows: TGTGCCAGCAGTTTACAGGGAATAACTAATGAAAAACTGTTTTTT.

This chain joins TRBV7-2 and TRBJ1-6; the D gene is possibly TRBD1 (6 bases). The length of the CDR3 is 15 residues. The germline gives CDR1 SGHTA, CDR2 FQGNSA. V lost 8 bases, J lost 5 bases, and 16 bases lay in between. The CDR3 DNA reads as TGTGCCAGCGAAGGCGGGGGGACACATAATTCACCCCTCCACTTT. This sequence encodes CASEGGGTHNSPLHF. Full variable domain (remainder filled in from reference TRBV7-2 and TRBJ1-6): GAGVSQSPSNKVTEKGKDVELRCDPISGHTALYWYRQSLGQGLEFLIYFQGNSAPDKSGLPSDRFSAERTGGSVSTLTIQRTQQEDSAVYLCASEGGGTHNSPLHFGNGTRLTVT.

The J gene is TRBJ2-3, the V gene TRBV3-1 (or the pseudogene TRBV3-2); TRBD2 might be the D (6 bases). V lost 1 base and J 0 bases, leaving 8 bases between the germline ends. The CDR3 has 15 residues. CDR1 LGHDT and CDR2 YNNKEL come from the germline V gene (reference sequence). The CDR3: CASSQARGSTDTQYF. As DNA, the CDR3 is TGTGCCAGCAGCCAAGCCCGGGGGAGCACAGATACGCAGTATTTT.

The chain uses TRBV24-1 and TRBJ2-3; possible D gene TRBD2, 6 bases. Germline V gives CDR1 KGHDR, CDR2 SFDVKD. V was pared by 3 bases and J by 11 bases, with 17 bases between. CDR3 length: 14 amino acids. CDR3 sequence (DNA): TGTGCCACCAGTGATGGCGCCCCAGCGCGGGAGCAGTATTTT. The encoded protein is CATSDGAPAREQYF.

CDR3 in amino acids: CASSFSQGNYGYTF. DNA of the CDR3: TGTGCCAGCAGCTTTTCACAGGGAAACTATGGCTACACCTTC. V and J are TRBV7-2 and TRBJ1-2; possibly TRBD1 for D (6 bases). The CDR3 consists of 14 residues. CDR1 is SGHTA and CDR2 is FQGNSA in the germline V gene. The V gene lost 3 bases and the J gene lost 2 bases, with 10 bases spanning the gap.

The chain joins TRBV6-5 to TRBJ2-7; D remains ambiguous. The germline CDR1 and CDR2 sequences are MNHEY and SVGAGI. V lost 6 bases and J lost 4, with 16 bases in between. The CDR3 is 14 residues long. The CDR3 nucleotides read TGTGCCAGCAGCCGCGCGGCAACGAATTACGAGCAGTACTTC. Amino acid sequence: CASSRAATNYEQYF.

V is TRBV5-4 and J is TRBJ2-1; D perhaps matches TRBD2 (5 bases). Germline V gene sequence: CDR1 SGHNT, CDR2 YYREEE (reference sequence). V was shortened by 2 bases and J by 9 bases, with 6 bases between the two germline ends. The CDR3 extends over 11 amino acids. The CDR3 bases are TGTGCCAGCAGCTTAGGAGGTGAGCAGTTCTTC. Encoded protein: CASSLGGEQFF. Complete variable domain (other parts from reference TRBV5-4 and TRBJ2-1): ETGVTQSPTHLIKTRGQQVTLRCSSQSGHNTVSWYQQALGQGPQFIFQYYREEENGRGNFPPRFSGLQFPNYSSELNVNALELDDSALYLCASSLGGEQFFGPGTRLTVL.

This clone was seen ten or more times. The rearrangement joins TRBV6-5 to TRBJ2-1; D not resolved. Trimming shortened V by 0 bases and J by 14 bases, and 8 bases separated the two germline ends. There are 11 residues in the CDR3. Germline loops: CDR1 MNHEY, CDR2 SVGAGI. CDR3 coding DNA: TGTGCCAGCAGTTACTCCAGTCAGGAGTTCTTC. It yields the protein CASSYSSQEFF.

The chain joins TRBV29-1 to TRBJ2-1; D is ambiguous. CDR1 SQVTM and CDR2 ANQGSEA come from the germline V gene. CDR3 length: 12 amino acids. V lost 4 bases and J lost 8, with 12 bases in between. The CDR3 is CSVGRTADEQFF. The CDR3 region has the DNA TGCAGCGTTGGACGCACTGCGGATGAGCAGTTCTTC.

V and J are TRBV5-5 and TRBJ2-7; 10 positions agree with TRBD2. J gave up 3 bases and V 3 bases, and 6 bases lay outside the gene matches. This CDR3 is 15 amino acids long. Germline V gene lookup returns CDR1 SGHKS and CDR2 YYEKEE (reference sequence). The CDR3 is CASSYVGLAHYEQYF. The DNA for the CDR3 is TGTGCCAGCAGCTATGTGGGACTAGCGCACTACGAGCAGTACTTC.

The V gene is TRBV6-5, the J gene TRBJ2-3; unclear D gene. Germline lookup yields CDR1 MNHEY and CDR2 SVGAGI. This CDR3 is 15 amino acids long. The germline V and J ends were trimmed by 7 bases and 0 bases, with 14 bases remaining between them. CDR3 sequence: CASINPSYSTDTQYF. Here the CDR3 DNA reads TGTGCCAGCATAAACCCGAGCTACAGCACAGATACGCAGTATTTT.

The chain links TRBV11-3 to TRBJ2-1, with 9 nucleotides matching TRBD2. CDR1 SGHNT and CDR2 YENEEA come from the germline V gene. Trimming removed 4 bases from V and 3 bases from J; junction bases left unmatched: 4. The CDR3 contains 15 residues. The CDR3 DNA reads TGTGCCAGCAGCTCGACTAGCGGAAACTACAATGAGCAGTTCTTC. This encodes CASSSTSGNYNEQFF.

The chain uses TRBV7-7 and TRBJ1-4; D gene uncertain. There are 15 residues in the CDR3. Germline CDR1 is SSHAT and CDR2 is FNYEAQ (reference sequence). V lost 1 base to trimming and J lost 8 bases, with 14 bases between them. CDR3 region: CASSLGVLGGEKLFF. CDR3 DNA: TGTGCCAGCAGCTTAGGGGTGCTGGGAGGCGAAAAACTGTTTTTT.

V and J are TRBV12-3 or TRBV12-4 and TRBJ1-4; a weak D match, TRBD1 (6 bases). V dropped 8 bases and J dropped 6 bases, with 13 bases sitting between them. This CDR3 is built from 13 residues. The CDR3 bases are TGTGCCAGCCGCCCAGGGGTTGATGAAAAACTGTTTTTT. As protein: CASRPGVDEKLFF.

The chain recombines TRBV10-3 with TRBJ2-1; TRBD1 agrees at 8 bases. CDR1 and CDR2 from the germline V gene are ENHRY and SYGVKD. The CDR3 length is 16 residues. V dropped 3 bases and J dropped 1; count of bases not matched to a gene: 5. This CDR3 is CAISEPTGGSYNEQFF. CDR3 DNA sequence: TGTGCCATCAGTGAACCTACAGGGGGGTCCTACAATGAGCAGTTCTTC.

This chain uses TRBV11-1 with TRBJ1-2; D might be TRBD1 (6 bases). The CDR3 consists of 16 residues. Germline V gene sequence: CDR1 SGHAT, CDR2 FQDESV (reference sequence). Trimming took off 5 bases at V and 5 bases at J, with 21 bases between the two ends. Written as DNA, the CDR3 is TGTGCCAGCAGCCCGGCGAGGGGGGGAGTTGGATATGGCTACACCTTC. As protein: CASSPARGGVGYGYTF.

The V gene is TRBV28, the J gene TRBJ2-1; a possible D gene is TRBD2 (5 bases). V lost 2 bases and J lost 3, with 8 bases in between. This CDR3 is built from 14 residues. Germline V gene lookup returns CDR1 MDHEN and CDR2 SYDVKM. CDR3 coding DNA: TGTGCCAGCAGTTTAGTAGGGAGCTACAATGAGCAGTTCTTC. Protein: CASSLVGSYNEQFF.

The V gene is TRBV1, the J gene TRBJ1-6; the tabulated D call, TRBD1, remains unverified against the DNA. TRBV1 is deemed a pseudogene. The CDR3 sequence is 17 residues long. CDR3 region: CTSSQEFRALYNSPLHF. The CDR3 bases are TGCACCAGCAGCCAAGAGTTCAGGGCACTATATAATTCACCCCTCCACTTT.

This clone was recorded once. A read error is possible here, since a much larger clone lies one base away. This chain uses TRBV28 with TRBJ2-7, with no clear D. The CDR3 has 11 amino acids. Germline CDR1 and CDR2: MDHEN and SYDVKM. Trimming pared 6 bases from V and 2 bases from J, leaving 5 bases between. The CDR3 DNA reads as TGTGCCAGCAGCCTTACCTACGAGCAGTACTTC. This translates into CASSLTYEQYF.

The chain has TRBV6-2 or TRBV6-3 and TRBJ1-6, with D unclear. The germline V gene encodes CDR1 MNHEY and CDR2 SVGEGT. V shed 5 bases and J shed 13 bases, with 18 bases lying between them. The CDR3 has 14 amino acids. The CDR3 loop reads CASSTGSIAIPLHF. The CDR3 nucleotides read TGTGCCAGCAGTACCGGGTCCATTGCCATTCCCCTCCACTTT.

The chain couples TRBV6-2 or TRBV6-3 to TRBJ1-2; D is undetermined. Germline V gene lookup returns CDR1 MNHEY and CDR2 SVGEGT. With 2 bases removed from V and 5 bases from J, the gap between germline ends came to 9 bases. This CDR3 spans 13 amino acids. CDR3 loop: CASSYVTEYGYTF. CDR3 bases: TGTGCCAGCAGTTACGTAACAGAATATGGCTACACCTTC.

CDR3: CASSQGGDSYNEQFF. CDR3 bases: TGTGCCAGCAGCCAAGGTGGGGACAGCTACAATGAGCAGTTCTTC. The V gene is TRBV3-1 (or the pseudogene TRBV3-2), the J gene TRBJ2-1; 7 positions agree with TRBD1. V shed 1 base, J shed 3 bases, and the junction held 3 bases outside the gene matches. This CDR3 spans 15 amino acids. Germline values: CDR1 LGHDT, CDR2 YNNKEL (reference sequence).

V is TRBV7-9 and J is TRBJ1-4; 9 positions agree with TRBD1. With V trimmed by 0 bases and J by 7 bases, 3 bases remained unmatched. This CDR3 region has 15 residues. CDR1 SEHNR and CDR2 FQNEAQ come from the germline V gene (reference sequence). DNA of the CDR3: TGTGCCAGCAGCTTAGCAGGGACAGGGTCTGAAAAACTGTTTTTT. The encoded protein is CASSLAGTGSEKLFF.

This rearrangement joins TRBV28 to TRBJ2-1; TRBD1 matches at 11 bases. This CDR3 region has 16 residues. CDR1 is MDHEN and CDR2 is SYDVKM in the germline V gene. V dropped 5 bases and J dropped 3; count of bases not matched to a gene: 6. The CDR3 nucleotides read TGTGCCAGCAGTCCGGGGACAGGGGGAAACTACAATGAGCAGTTCTTC. It is translated as CASSPGTGGNYNEQFF. Looking up the rest from reference TRBV28 and TRBJ2-1 gives the full variable domain: DVKVTQSSRYLVKRTGEKVFLECVQDMDHENMFWYRQDPGLGLRLIYFSYDVKMKEKGDIPEGYSVSREKKERFSLILESASTNQTSMYLCASSPGTGGNYNEQFFGPGTRLTVL.